This T cell receptor (beta chain) was found in a study of CD8 T cells in cerebrospinal fluid in Alzheimer's disease. At the level of the study: Clonal expansion of CSF T cells was measured with plate-based and droplet-based single-cell sequencing.

No participant had an acute infectious disease, and all were physically fit. Germline CDR1 reads SNHLY; CDR2 reads FYNNEI. This CDR3 has 11 residues. From its re-call of the 10x single-cell sequencing reads, TCRdb lists each CDR3 protein once, without DNA. The sample includes 1,300 or so distinct CDR3 sequences. Overall study findings and caveats: Healthy subjects less often had a clone of at least 3% than Alzheimer's patients. EBV-specific TCRs in cerebrospinal fluid reportedly do not establish a causal EBV–Alzheimer's link.

This clonotype is labeled medium-sized based on frequency. No antigen is known for it. Material: cerebrospinal fluid. This chain connects TRBV2 to TRBJ1-4. This clonotype originated in a human donor with mild cognitive impairment. The CDR3 loop reads CASSEYEKLFF.